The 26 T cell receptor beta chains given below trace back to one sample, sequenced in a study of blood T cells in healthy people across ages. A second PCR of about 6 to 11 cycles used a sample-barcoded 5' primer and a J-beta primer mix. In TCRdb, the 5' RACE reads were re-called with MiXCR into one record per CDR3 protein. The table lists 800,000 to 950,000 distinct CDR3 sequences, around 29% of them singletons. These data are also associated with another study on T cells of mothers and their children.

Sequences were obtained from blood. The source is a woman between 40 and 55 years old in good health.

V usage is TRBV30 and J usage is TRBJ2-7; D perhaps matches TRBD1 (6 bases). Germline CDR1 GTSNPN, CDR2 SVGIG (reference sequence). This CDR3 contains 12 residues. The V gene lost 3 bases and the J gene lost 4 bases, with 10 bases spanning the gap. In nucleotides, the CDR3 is TGTGCCTGGAGCACAGGGTTTTACGAGCAGTACTTC. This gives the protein CAWSTGFYEQYF.

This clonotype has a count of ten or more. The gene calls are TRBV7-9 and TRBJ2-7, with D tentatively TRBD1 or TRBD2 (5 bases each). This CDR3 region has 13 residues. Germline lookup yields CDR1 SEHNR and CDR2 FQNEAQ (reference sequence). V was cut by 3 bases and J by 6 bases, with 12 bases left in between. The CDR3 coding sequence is TGTGCCAGCAGCTTTGGCCCGGGGCTCGAGCAGTACTTC. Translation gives CASSFGPGLEQYF.

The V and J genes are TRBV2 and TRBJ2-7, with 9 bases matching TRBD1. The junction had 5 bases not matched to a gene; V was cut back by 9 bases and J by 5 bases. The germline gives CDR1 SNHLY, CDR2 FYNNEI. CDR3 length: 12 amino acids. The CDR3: CASGQGIHEQYF. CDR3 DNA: TGTGCCAGTGGACAGGGGATCCACGAGCAGTACTTC.

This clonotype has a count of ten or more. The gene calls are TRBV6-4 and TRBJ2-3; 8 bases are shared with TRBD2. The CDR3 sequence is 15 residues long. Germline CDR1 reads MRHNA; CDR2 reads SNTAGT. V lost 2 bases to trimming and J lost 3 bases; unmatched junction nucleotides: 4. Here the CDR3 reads CASSDAGGTTDTQYF. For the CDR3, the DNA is TGTGCCAGCAGTGACGCGGGGGGAACTACAGATACGCAGTATTTT.

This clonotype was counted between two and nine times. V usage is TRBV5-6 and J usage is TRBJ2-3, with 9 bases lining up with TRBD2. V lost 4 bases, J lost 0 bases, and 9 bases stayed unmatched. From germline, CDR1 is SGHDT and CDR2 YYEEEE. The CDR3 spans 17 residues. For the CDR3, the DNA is TGTGCCAGCAGCCCGCTGACTAGCGGTGTTAGCACAGATACGCAGTATTTT. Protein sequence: CASSPLTSGVSTDTQYF. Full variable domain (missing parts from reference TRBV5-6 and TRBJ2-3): DAGVTQSPTHLIKTRGQQVTLRCSPKSGHDTVSWYQQALGQGPQFIFQYYEEEERQRGNFPDRFSGHQFPNYSSELNVNALLLGDSALYLCASSPLTSGVSTDTQYFGPGTRLTVL.

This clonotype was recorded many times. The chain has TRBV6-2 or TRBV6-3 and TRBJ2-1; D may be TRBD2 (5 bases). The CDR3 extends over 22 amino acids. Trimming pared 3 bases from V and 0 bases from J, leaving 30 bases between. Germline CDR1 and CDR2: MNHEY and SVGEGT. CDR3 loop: CASSYSFKVDPPGSSSYNEQFF. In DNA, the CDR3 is TGTGCCAGCAGTTATTCATTTAAAGTTGATCCGCCGGGGTCGAGCTCCTACAATGAGCAGTTCTTC.

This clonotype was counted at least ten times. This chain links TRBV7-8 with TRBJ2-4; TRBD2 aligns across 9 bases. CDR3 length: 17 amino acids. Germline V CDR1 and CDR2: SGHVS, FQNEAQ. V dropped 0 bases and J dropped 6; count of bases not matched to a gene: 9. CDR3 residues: CASSLAWRGGLGNIQYF. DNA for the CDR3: TGTGCCAGCAGCTTAGCTTGGCGGGGGGGCCTCGGAAACATTCAGTACTTC.

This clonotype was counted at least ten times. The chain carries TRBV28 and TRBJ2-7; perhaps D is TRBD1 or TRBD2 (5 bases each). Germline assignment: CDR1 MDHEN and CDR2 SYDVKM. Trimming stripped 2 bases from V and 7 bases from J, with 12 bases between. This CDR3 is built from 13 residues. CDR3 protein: CASSLMGPREQYF. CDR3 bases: TGTGCCAGCAGTTTAATGGGACCCCGGGAGCAGTACTTC.

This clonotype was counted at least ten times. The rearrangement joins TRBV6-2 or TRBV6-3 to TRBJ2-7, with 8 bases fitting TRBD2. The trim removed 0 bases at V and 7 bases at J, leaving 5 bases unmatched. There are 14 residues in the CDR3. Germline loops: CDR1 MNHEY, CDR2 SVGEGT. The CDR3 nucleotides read TGTGCCAGCAGTTACTCGCGGGGGGACAATGAGCAGTACTTC. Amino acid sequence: CASSYSRGDNEQYF.

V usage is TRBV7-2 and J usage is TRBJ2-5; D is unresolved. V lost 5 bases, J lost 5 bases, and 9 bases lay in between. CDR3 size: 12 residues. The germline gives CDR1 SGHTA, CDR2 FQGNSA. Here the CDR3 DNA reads TGTGCCAGCAGCAGGGCTGGGGAGACCCAGTACTTC. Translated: CASSRAGETQYF.

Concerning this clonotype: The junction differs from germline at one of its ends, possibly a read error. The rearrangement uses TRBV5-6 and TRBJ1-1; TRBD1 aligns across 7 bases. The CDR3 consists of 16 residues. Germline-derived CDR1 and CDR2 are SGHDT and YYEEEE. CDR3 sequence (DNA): TGTGCCTGCAGCTTGTTTGGTCAGGGGGGAAACACTGAAACTTTCTTT. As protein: CACSLFGQGGNTETFF.

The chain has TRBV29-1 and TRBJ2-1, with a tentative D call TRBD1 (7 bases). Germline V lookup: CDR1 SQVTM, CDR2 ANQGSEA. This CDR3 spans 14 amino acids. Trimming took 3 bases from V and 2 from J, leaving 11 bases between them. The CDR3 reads CSVEQGGPYNEQFF. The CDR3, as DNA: TGCAGCGTTGAGCAGGGGGGCCCCTACAATGAGCAGTTCTTC.

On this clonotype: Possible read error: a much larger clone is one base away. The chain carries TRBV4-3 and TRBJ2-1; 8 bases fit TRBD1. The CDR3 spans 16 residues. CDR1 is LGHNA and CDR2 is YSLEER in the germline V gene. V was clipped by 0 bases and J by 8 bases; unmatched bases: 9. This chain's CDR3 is CASSQDMTGDRDEQFF. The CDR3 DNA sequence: TGCGCCAGCAGCCAAGATATGACAGGGGATCGGGATGAGCAGTTCTTC.

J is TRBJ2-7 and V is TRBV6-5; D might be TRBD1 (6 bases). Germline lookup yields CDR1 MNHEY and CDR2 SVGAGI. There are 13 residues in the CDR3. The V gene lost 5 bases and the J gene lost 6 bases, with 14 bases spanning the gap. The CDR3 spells CASSKGHRGEQYF. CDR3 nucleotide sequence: TGTGCCAGCAGTAAGGGACACCGGGGCGAGCAGTACTTC.

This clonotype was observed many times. Here the CDR3 DNA reads TGCGCCAGCAGCTCGGGACTAGCGGGCTACAATGAGCAGTTCTTC. It encodes CASSSGLAGYNEQFF. The chain uses TRBV5-1 and TRBJ2-1, with 12 bases lining up with TRBD2. This CDR3 is 15 amino acids long. The V segment lost 3 bases and the J segment 3 bases; nucleotides outside the gene matches: 1. The germline gives CDR1 SGHRS, CDR2 YFSETQ.

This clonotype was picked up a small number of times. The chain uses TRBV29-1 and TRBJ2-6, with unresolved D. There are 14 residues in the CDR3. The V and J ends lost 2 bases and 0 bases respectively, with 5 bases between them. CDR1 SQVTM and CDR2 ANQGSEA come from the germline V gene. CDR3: CSVELASGANVLTF. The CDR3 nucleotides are TGCAGCGTTGAATTGGCCTCTGGGGCCAACGTCCTGACTTTC.

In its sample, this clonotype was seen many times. This chain's CDR3 is CASSLNYRSYEQYF. As DNA, the CDR3 is TGCGCCAGCAGCTTGAATTACAGATCCTACGAGCAGTACTTC. The chain links TRBV5-1 to TRBJ2-7; no definite D call. This CDR3 spans 14 amino acids. The V gene's germline CDR1 is SGHRS and CDR2 YFSETQ. Between the trimmed V and J ends, which lost 1 base and 1 base, there was a span of 9 bases.

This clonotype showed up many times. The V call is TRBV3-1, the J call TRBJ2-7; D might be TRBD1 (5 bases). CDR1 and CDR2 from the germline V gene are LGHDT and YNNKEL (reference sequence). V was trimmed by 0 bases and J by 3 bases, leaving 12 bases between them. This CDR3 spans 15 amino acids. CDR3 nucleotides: TGTGCCAGCAGCCAAGATGGAGCAGGGAACTACGAGCAGTACTTC. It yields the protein CASSQDGAGNYEQYF.

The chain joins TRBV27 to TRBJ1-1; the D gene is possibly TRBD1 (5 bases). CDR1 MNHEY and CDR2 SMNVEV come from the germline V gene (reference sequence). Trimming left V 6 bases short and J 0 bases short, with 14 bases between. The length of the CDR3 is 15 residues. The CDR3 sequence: CASSLSRALNTEAFF. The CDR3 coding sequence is TGTGCCAGCAGCCTTTCCAGGGCCCTGAACACTGAAGCTTTCTTT.

The CDR3 loop reads CASSLRAGGYYGYTF. The CDR3 bases are TGTGCCAGCAGTTTAAGGGCAGGGGGCTACTATGGCTACACCTTC. The rearrangement uses TRBV28 and TRBJ1-2, with 8 bases identical to TRBD1. V shed 2 bases, J shed 3 bases, and the junction held 5 bases outside the gene matches. Germline lookup yields CDR1 MDHEN and CDR2 SYDVKM. The CDR3 is 15 residues long.

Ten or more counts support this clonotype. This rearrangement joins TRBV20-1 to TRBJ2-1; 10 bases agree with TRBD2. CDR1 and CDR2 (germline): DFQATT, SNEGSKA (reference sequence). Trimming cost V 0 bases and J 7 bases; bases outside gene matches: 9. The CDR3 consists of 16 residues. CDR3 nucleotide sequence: TGCAGTGCTAGAGAGGTTACTAGCGGGGTGATAAATGAGCAGTTCTTC. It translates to CSAREVTSGVINEQFF.

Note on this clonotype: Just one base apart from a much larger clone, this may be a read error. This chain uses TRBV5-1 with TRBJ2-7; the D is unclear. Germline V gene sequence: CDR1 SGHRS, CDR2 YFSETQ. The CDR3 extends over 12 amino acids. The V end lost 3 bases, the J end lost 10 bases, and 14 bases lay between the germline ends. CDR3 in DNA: TGCGCCAGCAGCTCAATCAGGACGGAACAGTACTTC. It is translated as CASSSIRTEQYF.

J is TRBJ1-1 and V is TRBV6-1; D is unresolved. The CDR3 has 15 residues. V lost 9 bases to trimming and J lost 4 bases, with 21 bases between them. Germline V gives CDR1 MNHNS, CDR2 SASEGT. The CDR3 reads CASTLRVDLGTEAFF. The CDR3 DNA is TGTGCCAGTACCCTTCGGGTAGACCTCGGCACTGAAGCTTTCTTT.

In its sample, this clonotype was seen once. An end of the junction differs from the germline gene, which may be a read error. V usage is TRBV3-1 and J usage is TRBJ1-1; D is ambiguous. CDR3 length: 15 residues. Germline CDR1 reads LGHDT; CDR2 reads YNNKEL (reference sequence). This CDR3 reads CASSHFLTDNIEAFF. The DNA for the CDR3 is TGTGCCAGCAGCCATTTCCTGACGGATAACATTGAAGCTTTCTTT.

The DNA for the CDR3 is TGCAGTGCTAGAGAGCTGTCGAGTACCGGTGGCTACGAGCAGTACTTC. It translates to CSARELSSTGGYEQYF. The chain carries TRBV20-1 and TRBJ2-7; D remains ambiguous. V was trimmed by 0 bases and J by 3 bases, leaving 18 bases between them. The CDR3 extends over 16 amino acids. Germline V gives CDR1 DFQATT, CDR2 SNEGSKA (reference sequence).

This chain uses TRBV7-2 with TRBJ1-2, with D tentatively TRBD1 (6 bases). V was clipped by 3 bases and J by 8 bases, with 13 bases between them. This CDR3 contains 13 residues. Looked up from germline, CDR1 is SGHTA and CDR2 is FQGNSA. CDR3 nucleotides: TGTGCCAGCAGCTTGAAACAGGGATCCGGCTACACCTTC. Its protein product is CASSLKQGSGYTF.